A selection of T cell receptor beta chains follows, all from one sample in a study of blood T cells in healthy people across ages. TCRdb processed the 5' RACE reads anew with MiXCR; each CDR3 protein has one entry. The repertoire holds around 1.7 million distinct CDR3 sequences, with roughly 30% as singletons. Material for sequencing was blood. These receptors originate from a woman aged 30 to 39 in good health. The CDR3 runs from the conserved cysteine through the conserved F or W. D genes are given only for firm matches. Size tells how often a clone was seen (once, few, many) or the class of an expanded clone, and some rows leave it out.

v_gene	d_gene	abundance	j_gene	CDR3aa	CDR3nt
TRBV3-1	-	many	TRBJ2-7	CASSQGRGGEQYF	TGTGCCAGCAGCCAGGGCAGGGGCGGCGAGCAGTACTTC
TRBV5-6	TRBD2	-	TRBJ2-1	CAREGEGTRVDNEQFF	TGTGCCAGGGAAGGGGAGGGAACGCGCGTCGACAATGAGCAGTTCTTC
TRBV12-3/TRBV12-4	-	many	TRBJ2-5	CASSLRGAETQYF	TGTGCCAGCAGTTTACGGGGTGCGGAGACCCAGTACTTC
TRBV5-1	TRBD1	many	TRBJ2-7	CASSPQGTGGYEQYF	TGCGCCAGCAGCCCGCAGGGGACAGGGGGCTACGAGCAGTACTTC
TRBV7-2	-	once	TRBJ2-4	CASSLEGSQNIRYF	TGTGCCAGCAGCTTAGAAGGGAGTCAAAACATTCGGTACTTC
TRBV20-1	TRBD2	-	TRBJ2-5	CSANLPTSWVETQYF	TGCAGTGCTAACCTCCCGACTAGCTGGGTAGAGACCCAGTACTTC
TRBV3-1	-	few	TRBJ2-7	CASRSETVAYEQYF	TGTGCCAGCAGATCCGAGACAGTCGCCTACGAGCAGTACTTC
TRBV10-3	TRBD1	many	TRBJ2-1	CAISEGQGLSNEQFF	TGTGCCATCAGTGAGGGACAGGGGTTGAGCAATGAGCAGTTCTTC
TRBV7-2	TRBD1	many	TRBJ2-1	CASSLDRGSYNEQFF	TGTGCCAGCAGCTTAGACAGGGGCTCCTACAATGAGCAGTTCTTC
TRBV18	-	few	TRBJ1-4	CASSPDKGTNEKLFF	TGTGCCAGCTCACCTGACAAGGGAACTAATGAAAAACTGTTTTTT
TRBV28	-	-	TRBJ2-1	CASSLKHPNEQFF	TGTGCCAGCAGTTTGAAACACCCCAATGAGCAGTTCTTC
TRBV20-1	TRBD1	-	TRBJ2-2	CSAERGPGVNTGELFF	TGCAGCGCCGAGAGGGGGCCAGGGGTAAACACCGGGGAGCTGTTTTTT
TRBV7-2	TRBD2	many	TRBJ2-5	CASSLGTSHQETQYF	TGTGCCAGCAGCTTAGGGACTAGCCACCAAGAGACCCAGTACTTC
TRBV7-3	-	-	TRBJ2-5	CASSLEGHQETQYF	TGTGCCAGCAGCCTCGAGGGTCATCAAGAGACCCAGTACTTC
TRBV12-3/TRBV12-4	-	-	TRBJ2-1	CASRGTIYNEQFF	TGTGCCAGCAGAGGGACAATATACAATGAGCAGTTCTTC
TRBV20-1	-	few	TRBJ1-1	CSAPRTSEAFF	TGCAGTGCTCCGCGGACTTCTGAAGCTTTCTTT
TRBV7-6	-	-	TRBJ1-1	CASSLVSGGEAFF	TGTGCCAGCAGCTTAGTAAGTGGGGGTGAAGCTTTCTTT
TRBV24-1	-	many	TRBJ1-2	CATSGKRLGDGGYTF	TGTGCCACCAGTGGTAAAAGACTCGGTGATGGGGGCTACACCTTC
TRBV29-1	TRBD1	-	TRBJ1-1	CSVLGQGGTEAFF	TGCAGCGTGCTGGGACAGGGGGGCACTGAAGCTTTCTTT
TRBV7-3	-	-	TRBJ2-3	CASSPQGTGADTQYF	TGTGCCAGCAGCCCCCAGGGGACCGGGGCAGATACGCAGTATTTT
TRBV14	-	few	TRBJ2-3	CASSQEADGTDTQYF	TGTGCCAGCAGCCAAGAGGCGGATGGCACAGATACGCAGTATTTT
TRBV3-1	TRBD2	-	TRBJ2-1	CASSQGRTSGGNNEQFF	TGTGCCAGCAGCCAAGGGCGAACTAGCGGGGGTAACAATGAGCAGTTCTTC
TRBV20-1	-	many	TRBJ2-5	CSAGDGETQYF	TGCAGTGCTGGCGACGGCGAGACCCAGTACTTC
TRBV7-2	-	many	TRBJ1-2	CASSLTSSNYGYTF	TGTGCCAGCAGTCTCACCTCAAGTAACTATGGCTACACCTTC
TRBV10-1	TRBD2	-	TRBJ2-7	CASSPQGAGGTYEQYF	TGCGCCAGCAGTCCCCAGGGAGCGGGGGGAACCTACGAGCAGTACTTC
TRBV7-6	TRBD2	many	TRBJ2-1	CASSLLAGGFNEQFF	TGTGCCAGCAGCCTACTAGCGGGGGGGTTCAATGAGCAGTTCTTC
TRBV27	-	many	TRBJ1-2	CASSFGRTYGYTF	TGTGCCAGCAGTTTTGGCCGTACCTATGGCTACACCTTC
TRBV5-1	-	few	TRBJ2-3	CASSRFQGGTDTQYF	TGCGCCAGCAGCCGATTTCAAGGGGGCACAGATACGCAGTATTTT
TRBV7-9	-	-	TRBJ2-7	CASSPSEENEQYF	TGTGCCAGCAGCCCGTCGGAGGAAAACGAGCAGTACTTC
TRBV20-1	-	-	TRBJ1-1	CSARDSKGTKAFF	TGCAGTGCTAGAGATTCCAAAGGAACCAAAGCTTTCTTT
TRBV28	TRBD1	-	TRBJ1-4	CASSSDRQGHEKLFF	TGTGCCAGCAGTTCCGACCGACAGGGTCACGAAAAACTGTTTTTT
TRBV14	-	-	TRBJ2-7	CASSQRSGTRQIFYEQYF	TGTGCCAGCAGCCAGCGAAGCGGTACGAGACAGATCTTCTACGAGCAGTACTTC
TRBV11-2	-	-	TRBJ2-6	CASSLSPGRVNSGANVLTF	TGTGCCAGCAGCTTGAGTCCCGGCAGGGTGAACTCTGGGGCCAACGTCCTGACTTTC
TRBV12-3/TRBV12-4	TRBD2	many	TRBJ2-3	CASSWTSGTDTQYF	TGTGCCAGCAGCTGGACTAGCGGCACAGATACGCAGTATTTT
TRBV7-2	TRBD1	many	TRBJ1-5	CASSLQGVSNQPQHF	TGTGCCAGCAGCTTACAGGGGGTAAGCAATCAGCCCCAGCATTTT
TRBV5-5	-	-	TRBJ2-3	CASSSSVILTDTQYF	TGTGCCAGCAGCTCGAGCGTGATCCTCACAGATACGCAGTATTTT
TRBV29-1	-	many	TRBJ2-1	CSVVRGREVDEQFF	TGCAGCGTTGTAAGGGGCAGGGAGGTCGATGAGCAGTTCTTC
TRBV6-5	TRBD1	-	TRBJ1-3	CASSSTATGRNTIYF	TGTGCCAGCAGTTCCACAGCGACAGGGAGAAACACCATATATTTT
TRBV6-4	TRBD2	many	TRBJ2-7	CASSEGAGGPYEQYF	TGTGCCAGCAGTGAGGGAGCGGGAGGGCCGTACGAGCAGTACTTC
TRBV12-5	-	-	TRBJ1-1	CASGPRSDRRAEAFF	TGTGCTAGTGGTCCCCGATCCGACAGGCGAGCTGAAGCTTTCTTT
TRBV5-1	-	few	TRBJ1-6	CASSLALQGMGSPLHF	TGCGCCAGCAGCTTGGCCCTACAGGGAATGGGCTCACCCCTCCACTTT
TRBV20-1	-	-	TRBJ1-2	CNARAPQGRGLGTF	TGCAATGCTAGAGCTCCACAGGGACGGGGTTTGGGCACCTTC
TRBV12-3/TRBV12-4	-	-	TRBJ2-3	CASSLDRPADTQYF	TGTGCCAGCAGTTTAGACCGCCCTGCGGATACGCAGTATTTT
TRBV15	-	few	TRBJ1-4	CATSSRGANEKLFF	TGTGCCACCAGCAGTAGGGGCGCGAATGAAAAACTGTTTTTT
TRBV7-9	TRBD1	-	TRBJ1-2	CASSRTTGENYGYTF	TGTGCCAGCAGCCGGACGACAGGGGAAAACTATGGCTACACCTTC
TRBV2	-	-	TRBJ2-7	CASSEVGNRLSYEQYF	TGTGCCAGCAGTGAGGTGGGAAACAGGCTCTCCTACGAGCAGTACTTC
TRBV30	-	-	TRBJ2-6	CAWAVSGANVLTF	TGTGCCTGGGCCGTCTCCGGGGCCAACGTCCTGACTTTC
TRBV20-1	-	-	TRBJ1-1	CSAKRPKNTEAFF	TGCAGTGCTAAGCGACCCAAGAACACTGAAGCTTTCTTT
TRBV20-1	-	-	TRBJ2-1	CSASGISSYNEQFF	TGCAGTGCTAGTGGGATTAGCTCCTACAATGAGCAGTTCTTC